Below, 8 T cell receptor beta chains from the same sample are listed, as sequenced in a study of T-cell memory formation after mild COVID-19. TCRdb itself ran the 5' RACE reads through MiXCR, one entry per CDR3 protein. The repertoire holds about 140,000 distinct CDR3 sequences, with 11% to 15% as singletons. The sample comprised PBMCs or a T cell subset sorted from them (not recorded which). All receptors derive from an adult woman who had mild COVID-19 (a few samples of this study predate the infection). Cell type and time point are not known.

This clonotype has just a few counts. This chain links TRBV28 with TRBJ1-6; 7 bases line up with TRBD1. The ends lost 7 bases at V and 7 bases at J; junction bases unmatched: 4. Germline CDR1 and CDR2: MDHEN and SYDVKM. The CDR3 has 13 residues. The CDR3 loop reads CASTGTENSPLHF. Written as DNA, the CDR3 is TGTGCCAGCACGGGGACAGAGAATTCACCCCTCCACTTT. Supplemented by reference TRBV28 and TRBJ1-6, the full variable domain reads DVKVTQSSRYLVKRTGEKVFLECVQDMDHENMFWYRQDPGLGLRLIYFSYDVKMKEKGDIPEGYSVSREKKERFSLILESASTNQTSMYLCASTGTENSPLHFGNGTRLTVT.

The chain recombines TRBV3-1 with TRBJ2-5; no clear D. Trimming pared 3 bases from V and 1 base from J, leaving 18 bases between. Germline CDR1 LGHDT, CDR2 YNNKEL (reference sequence). The CDR3 has 17 residues. The CDR3 region is CASSHVVVRGPQETQYF. The DNA for the CDR3 is TGTGCCAGCAGCCACGTGGTAGTTCGAGGCCCCCAAGAGACCCAGTACTTC.

The chain is built from TRBV12-3 or TRBV12-4 and TRBJ2-4, with D possibly being TRBD2 (7 bases). V gave up 3 bases and J gave up 6 bases, with 15 bases separating them. CDR3 size: 15 residues. The CDR3: CASSLGAGAGNIQYF. In nucleotides, the CDR3 is TGTGCCAGCAGTTTGGGGGCGGGAGCGGGAAACATTCAGTACTTC.

This clonotype was counted at least ten times. The gene calls are TRBV7-8 and TRBJ2-7; maybe TRBD1 (6 bases). The V and J ends lost 5 bases and 0 bases respectively, with 11 bases between them. CDR3 length equals 14 residues. Per germline, CDR1 SGHVS and CDR2 FQNEAQ. The CDR3 protein is CASSVTGISYEQYF. The CDR3 coding sequence is TGTGCCAGCAGCGTTACAGGGATCTCCTACGAGCAGTACTTC.

Ten or more counts support this clonotype. The V gene is TRBV12-3 or TRBV12-4, the J gene TRBJ2-1, with TRBD2 as a possible D gene (5 bases). The CDR3 contains 16 residues. The germline V and J ends were trimmed by 3 bases and 0 bases, with 12 bases remaining between them. CDR3 region: CASSFGRGASYNEQFF. The CDR3 coding sequence is TGTGCCAGCAGTTTCGGACGGGGAGCCTCCTACAATGAGCAGTTCTTC.

The chain employs TRBV27 and TRBJ2-7, with a possible D match to TRBD1 (6 bases). The V gene lost 5 bases and the J gene lost 2 bases, with 19 bases spanning the gap. Germline V CDR1 and CDR2: MNHEY, SMNVEV (reference sequence). CDR3 length: 16 amino acids. The CDR3: CASSPLQGILTYEQYF. The CDR3 DNA sequence: TGTGCCAGCAGTCCACTACAGGGTATCCTTACCTACGAGCAGTACTTC.

The chain is built from TRBV6-2 or TRBV6-3 and TRBJ2-7, with 8 nucleotides matching TRBD1. The germline CDR1 and CDR2 sequences are MNHEY and SVGEGT. This CDR3 spans 15 amino acids. The junction had 10 bases not matched to a gene; V was cut back by 5 bases and J by 4 bases. CDR3 in DNA: TGTGCCAGCAGTCGCTCGACAGGGGCCACTTACGAGCAGTACTTC. It specifies CASSRSTGATYEQYF.

The rearrangement joins TRBV27 to TRBJ1-1; 7 bases align to TRBD1. The CDR3 extends over 12 amino acids. Germline CDR1 reads MNHEY; CDR2 reads SMNVEV (reference sequence). V lost 5 bases to trimming and J lost 8 bases; unmatched junction nucleotides: 5. This CDR3 reads CASSETGLEAFF. Here the CDR3 DNA reads TGTGCCAGCAGTGAGACAGGGTTAGAAGCTTTCTTT.